The 30 T cell receptor beta chains reported below all come from one sample, sequenced in a study of identifying expanded T cells in peripheral blood. Clones were sequenced by immunoSEQ multiplex PCR, and TCRdb holds only the in-frame ones, with some missing. The repertoire holds some 91,000 clones, with around 88% as singletons. The specimen sequenced was blood. All receptors derive from a person aged 18 to 75 in good health.

Only a few counts were recorded for this clone. The J gene is TRBJ2-1, the V gene TRBV6-4; 10 positions agree with TRBD2. The CDR3 sequence is 15 residues long. CDR1 MRHNA and CDR2 SNTAGT come from the germline V gene. V was clipped by 0 bases and J by 6 bases; unmatched bases: 2. CDR3 protein: CASSDSAGGPNEQFF. The DNA for the CDR3 is TGTGCCAGCAGTGACTCAGCGGGGGGGCCCAATGAGCAGTTCTTC.

The CDR3 DNA sequence: TGCGCCAGCAGCTTACTAGCGGGGGGGCGGGCAGATACGCAGTATTTT. Translated, it gives CASSLLAGGRADTQYF. The V call is TRBV5-1, the J call TRBJ2-3; 13 nucleotides align to TRBD2. Trimming at V came to 2 bases and at J to 4 bases, leaving 4 bases not matched to a gene. Germline lookup yields CDR1 SGHRS and CDR2 YFSETQ. CDR3 length: 16 amino acids.

This sequence joins TRBV7-2 and TRBJ2-2; D unresolved. The germline V gene has CDR1 SGHTA and CDR2 FQGNSA. Trimming shortened V by 3 bases and J by 5 bases, and 7 bases separated the two germline ends. This CDR3 contains 13 residues. The chain's CDR3 is CASSLDGTGELFF. CDR3 DNA: TGTGCCAGCAGCTTGGATGGAACCGGGGAGCTGTTTTTT. Looking up the rest from reference TRBV7-2 and TRBJ2-2 gives the full variable domain: GAGVSQSPSNKVTEKGKDVELRCDPISGHTALYWYRQSLGQGLEFLIYFQGNSAPDKSGLPSDRFSAERTGGSVSTLTIQRTQQEDSAVYLCASSLDGTGELFFGEGSRLTVL.

V and J are TRBV27 and TRBJ1-5; TRBD1 is a possible D gene (6 bases). CDR3 size: 13 residues. Trimming removed 5 bases at V and 7 bases at J, with 12 bases between. The germline CDR1 and CDR2 sequences are MNHEY and SMNVEV (reference sequence). CDR3 sequence: CASSLNRAQPQHF. CDR3 coding DNA: TGTGCCAGCAGTCTCAACAGGGCCCAGCCCCAGCATTTT.

The chain has TRBV6-6 and TRBJ1-5; TRBD1 matches 7 bases. Trimming at V came to 0 bases and at J to 6 bases, leaving 5 bases not matched to a gene. Germline V gene sequence: CDR1 MNHNY, CDR2 SVGAGI (reference sequence). The CDR3 contains 15 residues. The CDR3 region is CASSYSFEGAQPQHF. CDR3 sequence (DNA): TGTGCCAGCAGTTACTCGTTTGAGGGGGCTCAGCCCCAGCATTTT.

The V call is TRBV19, the J call TRBJ2-5; D is possibly TRBD2 (6 bases). Germline CDR1 reads LNHDA; CDR2 reads SQIVND (reference sequence). With 1 base removed from V and 1 base from J, the gap between germline ends came to 10 bases. There are 15 residues in the CDR3. The chain's CDR3 is CASSIVADFQETQYF. The CDR3 DNA is TGTGCCAGTAGTATAGTAGCGGACTTCCAAGAGACCCAGTACTTC.

The chain carries TRBV7-6 and TRBJ2-3; 9 bases are shared with TRBD1. CDR3 length: 15 amino acids. V was pared by 0 bases and J by 4 bases, with 2 bases of the junction left unmatched. Germline values: CDR1 SGHVS, CDR2 FNYEAQ. The CDR3 sequence: CASSLATGGADTQYF. CDR3 nucleotides: TGTGCCAGCAGCTTAGCGACAGGGGGGGCAGATACGCAGTATTTT.

This clone was counted once. The chain is built from TRBV18 and TRBJ2-7; 8 nucleotides agree with TRBD1. This CDR3 has 16 residues. V was clipped by 1 base and J by 3 bases; unmatched bases: 8. Germline V gives CDR1 KGHSH, CDR2 LQKENI. The CDR3 DNA is TGTGCCAGCTCACCACGGCCGCGTACAGGGGGCTACGAGCAGTACTTC. As protein: CASSPRPRTGGYEQYF.

V gene TRBV30 combines with J gene TRBJ2-5; D may be TRBD1 (7 bases). V gave up 3 bases and J gave up 5 bases, with 13 bases separating them. CDR1 is GTSNPN, CDR2 SVGIG, per germline (reference sequence). This CDR3 is 13 amino acids long. For the CDR3, the DNA is TGTGCCTGGAGAGGAGGGGGCGTCGAGACCCAGTACTTC. It translates to CAWRGGGVETQYF.

This chain connects TRBV2 to TRBJ1-4, with TRBD1 as a possible D gene (6 bases). Germline CDR1 SNHLY, CDR2 FYNNEI. The CDR3 loop spans 17 amino acids. V was pared by 2 bases and J by 8 bases, with 21 bases between. CDR3 sequence: CASSERGTGPVMEKLFF. Here the CDR3 DNA reads TGTGCCAGCAGTGAAAGGGGAACAGGGCCTGTAATGGAAAAACTGTTTTTT.

This clone is categorized as medium-sized (0.01 to 0.1%). The chain couples TRBV6-1 to TRBJ2-7; 9 bases line up with TRBD1. This CDR3 comprises 15 residues. The V and J ends lost 3 bases and 1 base, in that order; junction bases with no gene match: 4. Germline CDR1 is MNHNS and CDR2 is SASEGT. CDR3 DNA: TGTGCCAGCAGTGAGTCGACAGGGGGATCCTACGAGCAGTACTTC. Translating it yields CASSESTGGSYEQYF.

This sequence joins TRBV6-6 and TRBJ2-3, with D possibly matching TRBD2 (5 bases). V lost 0 bases and J 9 bases, leaving 10 bases between the germline ends. CDR3 size: 13 residues. Germline-derived CDR1 and CDR2 are MNHNY and SVGAGI (reference sequence). CDR3 nucleotide sequence: TGTGCCAGCAGTTACTCGAGATGGGAGACGCAGTATTTT. Encoded protein: CASSYSRWETQYF.

The V gene is TRBV5-4, the J gene TRBJ2-3; 9 nucleotides line up with TRBD2. Germline V gene sequence: CDR1 SGHNT, CDR2 YYREEE (reference sequence). J gave up 6 bases and V 9 bases, and 11 bases lay outside the gene matches. This CDR3 comprises 14 residues. Here the CDR3 reads CATLSGRKDDTQYF. Here the CDR3 DNA reads TGTGCCACCCTGAGCGGGAGGAAGGATGATACGCAGTATTTT.

This rearrangement joins TRBV28 to TRBJ2-7; 7 nucleotides agree with TRBD1. Germline lookup yields CDR1 MDHEN and CDR2 SYDVKM. The CDR3 contains 11 residues. With 10 bases clipped from V and 5 bases from J, the junction kept 5 bases outside the gene matches. Here the CDR3 reads CAITDRDEQYF. DNA for the CDR3: TGTGCCATCACTGACAGGGACGAGCAGTACTTC. The variable domain in full, with the rest retrieved from reference TRBV28 and TRBJ2-7, is DVKVTQSSRYLVKRTGEKVFLECVQDMDHENMFWYRQDPGLGLRLIYFSYDVKMKEKGDIPEGYSVSREKKERFSLILESASTNQTSMYLCAITDRDEQYFGPGTRLTVT.

The chain uses TRBV5-1 and TRBJ1-1; no definite D call. Deletions cut 0 bases from V and 3 bases from J, with 12 bases between. The CDR3 is 15 amino acids. CDR1 and CDR2 (germline): SGHRS, YFSETQ. The CDR3 DNA follows: TGCGCCAGCAGCTTGGCCAGGACTCTGGACACTGAAGCTTTCTTT. It codes for CASSLARTLDTEAFF.

The chain links TRBV5-4 to TRBJ1-1; 9 bases fit TRBD1. This CDR3 is built from 15 residues. V shed 3 bases and J 5 bases; nucleotides not matched to a gene: 8. Per germline, CDR1 SGHNT and CDR2 YYREEE (reference sequence). CDR3 loop: CASSSLQGARTEAFF. The CDR3 DNA reads as TGTGCCAGCAGCTCCTTACAGGGGGCTCGAACTGAAGCTTTCTTT. The entire variable domain, with the rest obtained from reference TRBV5-4 and TRBJ1-1, is as follows: ETGVTQSPTHLIKTRGQQVTLRCSSQSGHNTVSWYQQALGQGPQFIFQYYREEENGRGNFPPRFSGLQFPNYSSELNVNALELDDSALYLCASSSLQGARTEAFFGQGTRLTVV.

V usage is TRBV10-2 and J usage is TRBJ2-7, with D perhaps TRBD2 (5 bases). Germline V gives CDR1 WSHSY, CDR2 SAAADI. Trimming pared 4 bases from V and 7 bases from J, leaving 11 bases between. The CDR3 loop spans 12 amino acids. CDR3 sequence: CASSVLANEQYF. The DNA for the CDR3 is TGCGCCAGCAGTGTTCTAGCTAATGAGCAGTACTTC.

On this clone: This likely reflects a read error, since a far larger clone is one base away. V gene TRBV6-5 combines with J gene TRBJ2-3; 9 nucleotides line up with TRBD2. The CDR3 runs 15 residues. CDR1 and CDR2 (germline): MNHEY, SVGAGI. The CDR3 spells CASSDSSGGTDTQYF. CDR3 bases: TGTGCCAGCAGTGACTCTAGCGGGGGCACAGATACGCAGTATTTT.

The chain uses TRBV6-5 and TRBJ2-5, with D uncertain. The CDR3 is 11 amino acids. Germline CDR1 is MNHEY and CDR2 is SVGAGI. V was cut by 6 bases and J by 5 bases, with 7 bases left in between. CDR3 protein: CASRKLETQYF. DNA of the CDR3: TGTGCCAGCAGGAAACTGGAGACCCAGTACTTC.

This sequence joins TRBV28 and TRBJ1-2; D not certain. Germline assignment: CDR1 MDHEN and CDR2 SYDVKM. Trimming removed 3 bases at V and 8 bases at J, with 16 bases between. The CDR3 sequence is 14 residues long. The CDR3 nucleotides read TGTGCCAGCAGTTTCCCAAATCCACTCAGCGGCTACACCTTC. Its translation: CASSFPNPLSGYTF.

The genes are TRBV2 and TRBJ1-3; D may be TRBD1 (5 bases). This CDR3 is 13 amino acids long. Germline-derived CDR1 and CDR2 are SNHLY and FYNNEI. V shed 5 bases and J shed 3 bases, with 8 bases lying between them. For the CDR3, the DNA is TGTGCCAGCAGTTACGGGGGTGGAAACACCATATATTTT. Encoded protein: CASSYGGGNTIYF.

V is TRBV29-1 and J is TRBJ2-3; TRBD2 agrees at 11 bases. The CDR3 loop spans 16 amino acids. Germline-derived CDR1 and CDR2 are SQVTM and ANQGSEA. V dropped 7 bases and J dropped 0; count of bases not matched to a gene: 9. The CDR3 loop is CSARLAGGLSTDTQYF. In DNA form, the CDR3 reads TGCAGCGCCCGGCTAGCGGGAGGCCTGAGCACAGATACGCAGTATTTT.

The V and J genes are TRBV7-9 and TRBJ2-7; TRBD1 aligns across 7 bases. Germline V gives CDR1 SEHNR, CDR2 FQNEAQ (reference sequence). The CDR3 has 14 residues. The V gene end was trimmed by 1 base and the J gene end by 5 bases; junction bases not matched to a gene: 5. The CDR3 bases are TGTGCCAGCAGCTTAGAATCGACAGGGAACGAGCAGTACTTC. The encoded protein is CASSLESTGNEQYF.

The chain links TRBV5-3 to TRBJ2-7; D call uncertain. TRBV5-3 is placed among ORFs of uncertain function. V was clipped by 0 bases and J by 3 bases, with 13 bases between them. The CDR3 is made up of 15 amino acids. The CDR3 sequence is CARSLVGHVHYEQYF. CDR3 nucleotide sequence: TGTGCCAGAAGCTTGGTAGGTCATGTTCACTACGAGCAGTACTTC.

The chain carries TRBV5-1 and TRBJ2-5; 14 positions agree with TRBD2. Losses at the gene ends were 3 bases for V and 0 bases for J; bases not matched to a gene: 10. Germline V gene data show CDR1 as SGHRS and CDR2 as YFSETQ. This CDR3 region has 19 residues. In nucleotides, the CDR3 is TGCGCCAGCAGCTGGAGACTAGCGGGAGGGACCCGTTACCAAGAGACCCAGTACTTC. As protein: CASSWRLAGGTRYQETQYF.

This chain uses TRBV27 with TRBJ2-7; D tentatively reads TRBD1 or TRBD2 (5 bases each). Per germline, CDR1 MNHEY and CDR2 SMNVEV (reference sequence). CDR3 length: 14 amino acids. V lost 3 bases and J lost 9, with 18 bases in between. This CDR3 is CASSFNTGQTAQYF. CDR3 bases: TGTGCCAGCAGTTTTAATACGGGGCAGACGGCGCAGTACTTC.

The genes are TRBV5-5 and TRBJ2-7; D uncertain. Between the trimmed V and J ends, which lost 2 bases and 2 bases, there was a span of 5 bases. The CDR3 sequence is 12 residues long. The germline V gene encodes CDR1 SGHKS and CDR2 YYEKEE (reference sequence). The DNA of the CDR3 is TGTGCCAGCAGCTTCCAACCCTACGAGCAGTACTTC. Protein: CASSFQPYEQYF.

V usage is TRBV28 and J usage is TRBJ1-5; no clear D. The CDR3 covers 12 residues. CDR1 is MDHEN and CDR2 is SYDVKM in the germline V gene. Trimming removed 6 bases from V and 7 bases from J, with 10 bases in between. The DNA of the CDR3 is TGTGCCAGCAGCTCCGGAGGGCAGCCCCAGCATTTT. Its translation is CASSSGGQPQHF.

The V and J genes are TRBV25-1 and TRBJ2-2, with TRBD1 as a possible D gene (6 bases). The CDR3 has 16 residues. Trimming shortened V by 3 bases and J by 7 bases, and 18 bases separated the two germline ends. CDR1 and CDR2 from the germline V gene are MGHDK and SYGVNS. The CDR3 nucleotides are TGTGCCAGCAGTGAGGTTACAGGGATGTTTGGCGGGGAGCTGTTTTTT. It codes for CASSEVTGMFGGELFF.

The chain is built from TRBV7-8 and TRBJ2-3; D possibly corresponds to TRBD2 (6 bases). The CDR3 runs to 12 residues. The V and J ends lost 11 bases and 6 bases respectively, with 15 bases between them. Germline V gene data show CDR1 as SGHVS and CDR2 as FQNEAQ. The CDR3 loop is CASGSYMDTQYF. DNA for the CDR3: TGTGCCTCCGGGAGCTACATGGATACGCAGTATTTT.